The present entry profiles one T cell receptor (beta chain) with its context. The primer mix had 60 Vbeta and 13 Jbeta primers. Produced via immunoSEQ multiplex PCR; TCRdb's table is partial and in-frame only. Its table records 200,000 or so clones. The data were taken from a study of cytomegalovirus exposure and HLA in healthy donors. This CDR3 comprises 14 residues. V gave up 6 bases and J gave up 8 bases, with 18 bases separating them. Germline CDR1 LNHDA, CDR2 SQIVND (reference sequence). The clonotype was recovered from a boy between 10 and 17 years old in good health and CMV-seronegative. The genes are TRBV19 and TRBJ2-3, with a weak D call TRBD1 (6 bases). Sequenced input: PBMCs. CDR3 sequence reads: CASSKNDRPLTQYF. CDR3 DNA sequence: TGTGCCAGTAGCAAAAATGACAGGCCCCTTACGCAGTATTTT. The full variable domain, in which reference TRBV19 and TRBJ2-3 provide the parts outside the CDR3, is DGGITQSPKYLFRKEGQNVTLSCEQNLNHDAMYWYRQDPGQGLRLIYYSQIVNDFQKGDIAEGYSVSREKKESFPLTVTSAQKNPTAFYLCASSKNDRPLTQYFGPGTRLTVL.